This TCR beta chain came from a study of blood T cell repertoires in COVID-19 (dated by TCRdb to the early 2020s). In terms of the full investigation: The collaborator samples originated in the United States, Italy and Spain and spanned the acute and convalescent phases of COVID-19. Sample metadata almost always included a de-identified subject ID, COVID-19 status, age in years and sex. The material from the prospective study consisted of cDNA or gDNA derived from T cells, B-cell-depleted T cells, or PBMCs. Deeply sampled blood TCRbeta repertoires from subjects exposed to, actively infected with, or recovered from COVID-19 were included in the dataset. The samples were drawn from two sources: the first 160 participants of the ongoing ImmuneRACE study, and 1,200 or so subjects contributed by 6 global collaborators. The repertoires were made available in a free public database intended to serve as a resource for research on the immune response to SARS-CoV-2. Where HLA class I and class II types were available, the types were taken from metadata supplied by the sample provider, not from assay-based typing. What the research found in general, with its limitations: The quantity of clinical and demographic metadata differed by source and by participant and was supplied without curation.

The collaborating institutions used their own protocols to collect whole blood in K2EDTA tubes. For TCRbeta analysis, collaborators shipped samples as frozen whole blood, isolated PBMCs, or DNA extracted from either of those sample types. The immunoSEQ Assay, a bias-controlled multiplex PCR, was used to amplify TCRbeta CDR3 regions from genomic DNA. In the original analysis: Within the assay, amplification of reference gene primers was used to estimate how many nucleated cells each sample contained. Sequence reads were collapsed and filtered to measure the absolute abundance of every unique TCRbeta CDR3 rearrangement. For each sample, productive Simpson clonality was calculated by taking the square root of Simpson's diversity index across productive rearrangements. Entries here come from immuneACCESS through TCRdb and include only in-frame sequences with V and J called. Some clones fail to appear in such tables; in the studies checked, an unresolved V gene covers under half of the shortfall, and the cause of the remainder is unknown. D and trimming were read from the DNA, whereas the V and J calls and clone size are those reported in that table. The sample table shows more than 150,000 clones, and over 75% are seen once. The leading ten clones occupy roughly 2.5% of the sample.

Details on this clone: The clone's antigen remains unknown. Qualities for individual bases were not recorded, and no much larger clone is one base off.

The germline V gene yields SGHVS for CDR1 and FQNEAQ for CDR2. From cysteine to phenylalanine, the CDR3 is 18 amino acids long. Only the CDR3 DNA is retained, 54 bases long and in frame from the first base. V is pruned by 0 bases and J by 9 bases, leaving 13 bases of the junction without a gene match. Sequenced sample: peripheral blood. Recombination connected TRBV7-8 to TRBJ2-1, with TRBD2 matching 11 junction bases. This receptor was obtained from a man aged 35-49 years with active or convalescent COVID-19. The nucleotide sequence reads as follows: TGTGCCAGCAGCTTAGCGCGTCGACTAGCGGGGCTTGGAAGTGAGCAGTTCTTC. Translated, this gives CASSLARRLAGLGSEQFF.